Shown below are 23 T cell receptor beta chains from a single sample sequenced in a study of T-cell reconstitution after alpha-beta-depleted transplantation in children. The TCRbeta library was prepared with unique molecular identifiers. TCRdb redid the calling of the PCR reads with MiXCR, one entry per CDR3 protein. The sample includes approximately 500,000 distinct CDR3 sequences, about 10% of them seen just once. Sequenced material: PBMCs, taken before TCRalphabeta/CD19-depleted stem cell transplant. The receptors come from a child aged 2 to 10 with inherited bone marrow failure, due to receive a stem cell transplant.

This clonotype was detected ten times or more. V gene TRBV20-1 combines with J gene TRBJ2-3, with 8 bases aligning to TRBD1. CDR1 DFQATT and CDR2 SNEGSKA come from the germline V gene (reference sequence). The ends lost 0 bases at V and 5 bases at J; junction bases unmatched: 7. The CDR3 extends over 15 amino acids. CDR3 amino acids: CSARDLDRAEDTQYF. CDR3 in DNA: TGCAGTGCTAGAGATTTGGACAGGGCCGAAGATACGCAGTATTTT.

This clonotype occurred many times. The chain has TRBV20-1 and TRBJ2-7, with D possibly matching TRBD1 (5 bases). Trimming removed 6 bases from V and 0 bases from J, with 21 bases in between. This CDR3 contains 16 residues. The germline CDR1 and CDR2 sequences are DFQATT and SNEGSKA (reference sequence). Here the CDR3 DNA reads TGCAGTGCGACAGCGATCTCACGGTCGCTCTCCTACGAGCAGTACTTC. This encodes CSATAISRSLSYEQYF.

Regarding this clonotype: A much larger clone differs by one base, so this may be a read error. The chain employs TRBV1 and TRBJ1-5; the table calls TRBD1, which could not be checked here. TRBV1 is an annotated pseudogene. The CDR3 spans 18 residues. CDR3 DNA: TGCCCCAGCAGCCAAGATTGGAAGGGGGCGAGGGGCAATCAGCCCCAGCATTTT. Translating it yields CPSSQDWKGARGNQPQHF.

In its sample, this clonotype was seen many times. V usage is TRBV27 and J usage is TRBJ2-3; D is possibly TRBD1 (6 bases). V was trimmed by 5 bases and J by 0 bases, leaving 12 bases between them. The CDR3 is made up of 15 amino acids. CDR1 and CDR2 from the germline V gene are MNHEY and SMNVEV (reference sequence). DNA of the CDR3: TGTGCCAGCAGTCCCCTGGGGGCTAGCACAGATACGCAGTATTTT. As protein: CASSPLGASTDTQYF.

This clonotype was seen repeatedly, ten times or more. This chain connects TRBV4-3 to TRBJ2-2; D call uncertain. Trimming cost V 0 bases and J 1 base, with 6 bases left between them. CDR3 length equals 15 residues. CDR1 and CDR2 from the germline V gene are LGHNA and YSLEER. The CDR3 loop is CASSQEPGNTGELFF. As DNA, the CDR3 is TGCGCCAGCAGCCAAGAACCCGGGAACACCGGGGAGCTGTTTTTT.

Many counts were recorded for this clonotype. One end of the junction fails to match germline, which may point to a read error. V gene TRBV7-7 combines with J gene TRBJ2-5; TRBD1 might be the D (6 bases). This CDR3 has 14 residues. Germline V gives CDR1 SSHAT, CDR2 FNYEAQ (reference sequence). In DNA, the CDR3 is TGTGCTAGCAGCTTCGCAGGGGAAGGGGAGACCCAGTACTTC. It translates to CASSFAGEGETQYF.

This chain connects TRBV28 to TRBJ2-7; 7 bases map to TRBD2. The junction had 15 bases not matched to a gene; V was cut back by 3 bases and J by 4 bases. The CDR3 is 17 residues long. Germline V gives CDR1 MDHEN, CDR2 SYDVKM. The DNA of the CDR3 is TGTGCCAGCAGTTTGCCTGGCGGCGGGAGCTATGGGTACGAGCAGTACTTC. Translating it yields CASSLPGGGSYGYEQYF.

On this clonotype: A read error may explain this, as a much larger clone is one base away. Because the CDR3 is missing its conserved closing phenylalanine or tryptophan, this is likely a read error. J is TRBJ2-1 and V is TRBV4-2; 7 bases are shared with TRBD2. This CDR3 is built from 15 residues. The germline CDR1 and CDR2 sequences are LGHNA and YNFKEQ. With V trimmed by 2 bases and J by 4 bases, 5 bases remained unmatched. The CDR3 nucleotides read TGTGCCAGCAGCCAAAGCGGGACTCCTTACAATGAGCAGTTCTCC. It codes for CASSQSGTPYNEQFS.

The V gene is TRBV4-2, the J gene TRBJ2-7; tentative D call: TRBD2 (6 bases). Germline V lookup: CDR1 LGHNA, CDR2 YNFKEQ. V lost 0 bases, J lost 1 base, and 13 bases lay in between. The CDR3 length is 16 residues. The CDR3 spells CASSQDRRGASYEQYF. CDR3 DNA sequence: TGTGCCAGCAGCCAAGATCGGAGGGGCGCGTCCTACGAGCAGTACTTC.

This clonotype appeared many times. CDR3 DNA sequence: TGTGCCAGTAGTATGGGGCCGATCGGAAACACCATATATTTT. Amino acid sequence: CASSMGPIGNTIYF. The chain recombines TRBV19 with TRBJ1-3; possibly TRBD1 for D (5 bases). Trimming removed 3 bases from V and 4 bases from J, with 10 bases in between. The CDR3 runs to 14 residues. The germline V gene encodes CDR1 LNHDA and CDR2 SQIVND (reference sequence).

The genes are TRBV20-1 and TRBJ1-5; 7 bases line up with TRBD1. Germline values: CDR1 DFQATT, CDR2 SNEGSKA (reference sequence). V lost 5 bases to trimming and J lost 6 bases; unmatched junction nucleotides: 10. The CDR3 length is 14 residues. This CDR3 is CSASTQGRFQPQHF. The CDR3 nucleotides read TGCAGTGCTTCTACACAGGGGAGGTTTCAGCCCCAGCATTTT.

The rearrangement uses TRBV2 and TRBJ2-2; 10 bases line up with TRBD2. Germline V CDR1 and CDR2: SNHLY, FYNNEI. J gave up 3 bases and V 7 bases, and 5 bases lay outside the gene matches. This CDR3 contains 15 residues. CDR3: CASKVSGRYTGELFF. In nucleotides, the CDR3 is TGTGCCAGCAAAGTTAGCGGGAGGTACACCGGGGAGCTGTTTTTT.

This clonotype was seen a handful of times. V usage is TRBV27 and J usage is TRBJ1-6, with a weak D call TRBD1 (5 bases). CDR1 and CDR2 (germline): MNHEY, SMNVEV (reference sequence). V was trimmed by 2 bases and J by 6 bases, leaving 11 bases between them. The CDR3 extends over 15 amino acids. CDR3 bases: TGTGCCAGCAGTTTAGGGGCAGGGACTAATTCACCCCTCCACTTT. The encoded protein is CASSLGAGTNSPLHF.

Details on this clonotype: A much larger clone lies a single base off, so this may be a read error. This rearrangement joins TRBV5-1 to TRBJ2-2; possible D gene TRBD2, 6 bases. The CDR3 sequence is 15 residues long. In germline, CDR1 is SGHRS, CDR2 YFSETQ. The CDR3 bases are TGCGCCAGCAGCTTGGAACTAGCAGGCACCGGGCAGCTGTTTTTT. It translates to CASSLELAGTGQLFF.

This clonotype turned up a few times. This chain links TRBV4-3 with TRBJ2-4, with D tentatively TRBD1 or TRBD2 (6 bases each). The CDR3 length is 17 residues. Trimming removed 1 base from V and 1 base from J, with 14 bases in between. Germline V CDR1 and CDR2: LGHNA, YSLEER. CDR3 coding DNA: TGCGCCAGCAGCCAAGGACTCGGGGGCTTGGCCAAAAACATTCAGTACTTC. This encodes CASSQGLGGLAKNIQYF.

V gene TRBV30 combines with J gene TRBJ2-5, with D uncertain. The V and J ends lost 6 bases and 1 base respectively, with 15 bases between them. There are 14 residues in the CDR3. Germline V lookup: CDR1 GTSNPN, CDR2 SVGIG (reference sequence). CDR3 protein: CACHRAGSQETQYF. The CDR3 bases are TGTGCCTGCCATCGGGCAGGTTCCCAAGAGACCCAGTACTTC.

This clonotype appeared many times. V and J are TRBV5-6 and TRBJ1-3, with no clear D. Trimming removed 0 bases at V and 0 bases at J, with 4 bases between. The CDR3 has 14 residues. Germline CDR1 is SGHDT and CDR2 is YYEEEE. CDR3 loop: CASSLDYSGNTIYF. The CDR3 nucleotides read TGTGCCAGCAGCTTGGATTACTCTGGAAACACCATATATTTT.

This clonotype was seen ten or more times. CDR3 sequence: CASGFMDNEQFF. CDR3 in DNA: TGCGCCAGCGGGTTTATGGACAATGAGCAGTTCTTC. The chain recombines TRBV4-3 with TRBJ2-1; no firm D call. The CDR3 spans 12 residues. Germline V lookup: CDR1 LGHNA, CDR2 YSLEER. V gave up 8 bases and J gave up 5 bases, with 10 bases separating them.

This clonotype turned up a few times. V gene TRBV29-1 combines with J gene TRBJ2-1, with TRBD2 as a possible D gene (6 bases). Germline loops: CDR1 SQVTM, CDR2 ANQGSEA. V was clipped by 3 bases and J by 5 bases, with 11 bases between them. CDR3 length: 13 amino acids. The CDR3 nucleotides are TGCAGCGTTGACGGGAGCGCCGACAATGAGCAGTTCTTC. Its translation: CSVDGSADNEQFF.

In its sample, this clonotype was seen many times. The chain joins TRBV6-2 or TRBV6-3 to TRBJ2-5, with D hard to call. Trimming took off 1 base at V and 9 bases at J, with 12 bases between the two ends. Germline V lookup: CDR1 MNHEY, CDR2 SVGEGT. This CDR3 is built from 13 residues. CDR3: CASSYYGELPQYF. The CDR3 DNA reads as TGTGCCAGCAGTTACTATGGAGAGTTGCCCCAGTACTTC.

Regarding this clonotype: At one of its ends the junction is not consistent with the germline gene, which may arise from a read error. The chain uses TRBV20-1 and TRBJ2-2; 10 positions match TRBD1. Germline V gives CDR1 DFQATT, CDR2 SNEGSKA (reference sequence). The CDR3 extends over 16 amino acids. CDR3 sequence (DNA): TGCTGTGCTAGGGACAGGGGCGGTCAGGCGCCGGGGGAGCTGTTTTTT. Translated: CCARDRGGQAPGELFF.

In this sample, this clonotype turned up many times. The chain combines TRBV7-4 with TRBJ2-4; 11 positions agree with TRBD2. Trimming at V came to 4 bases and at J to 0 bases, leaving 11 bases not matched to a gene. The CDR3 contains 19 residues. In germline, CDR1 is SGHVT, CDR2 SQSDAQ. This chain's CDR3 is CASSSTGLAEPLAKNIQYF. DNA of the CDR3: TGTGCCAGCAGCTCAACGGGACTAGCGGAGCCACTAGCCAAAAACATTCAGTACTTC.

This clonotype was recorded at least ten times. The chain joins TRBV6-5 to TRBJ1-5; TRBD1 agrees at 7 bases. J gave up 4 bases and V 2 bases, and 5 bases lay outside the gene matches. Germline V gene sequence: CDR1 MNHEY, CDR2 SVGAGI. This CDR3 spans 15 amino acids. The CDR3 is CASSYRAGGNQPQHF. The CDR3 bases are TGTGCCAGCAGTTACAGGGCAGGGGGAAATCAGCCCCAGCATTTT.